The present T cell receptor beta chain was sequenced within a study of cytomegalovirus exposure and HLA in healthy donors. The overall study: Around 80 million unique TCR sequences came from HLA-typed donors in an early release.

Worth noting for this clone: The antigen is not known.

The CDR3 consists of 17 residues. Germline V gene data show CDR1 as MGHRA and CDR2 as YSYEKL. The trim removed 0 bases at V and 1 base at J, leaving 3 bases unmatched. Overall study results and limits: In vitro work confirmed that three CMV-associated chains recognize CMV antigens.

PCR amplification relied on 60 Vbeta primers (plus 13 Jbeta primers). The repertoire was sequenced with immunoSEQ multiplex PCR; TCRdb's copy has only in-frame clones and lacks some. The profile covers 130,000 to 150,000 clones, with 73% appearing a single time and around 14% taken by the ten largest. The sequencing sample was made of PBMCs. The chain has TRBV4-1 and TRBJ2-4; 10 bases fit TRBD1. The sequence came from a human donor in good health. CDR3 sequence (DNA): TGCGCCAGCAGCCAAGACGACAGGGGGCTTGCCAAAAACATTCAGTACTTC. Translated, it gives CASSQDDRGLAKNIQYF.